A selection of T cell receptor beta chains follows, all from one sample in a study of T cell responses to AZD1222 COVID-19 vaccine. The table came from immunoSEQ multiplex PCR; TCRdb's copy has only in-frame clones and leaves some out. The table lists 200,000 or so clones, approximately 93% of them singletons. Specimen: peripheral blood, collected 28 days after the second AZD1222 dose. These receptors were obtained from an adult who received the AZD1222 COVID-19 vaccine. CDR3s include the opening cysteine and the closing phenylalanine or tryptophan.

V gene	J gene	CDR3 protein
TRBV9	TRBJ1-3	CASSADPRSSGNTIYF
TRBV6-5	TRBJ1-4	CASSYRPGTRGEKLFF
TRBV7-9	TRBJ1-1	CASSLRMNTEAFF
TRBV10-1	TRBJ2-7	CASSESLGQGYEQYF
TRBV18	TRBJ1-4	CASSPAIVGEVLFF
TRBV27	TRBJ2-3	CASSLPQDPIRTDTQYF
TRBV29-1	TRBJ2-5	CSVGRGQGETQYF
TRBV6-5	TRBJ2-1	CASRKGVAGNEQFF
TRBV5-8	TRBJ1-5	CASSWNSNQPQHF
TRBV10-3	TRBJ2-2	CAISESGLAGWFSTGELFF
TRBV2	TRBJ1-4	CASSPHVNEKLFF
TRBV7-8	TRBJ1-1	CASSLSSKLAFF
TRBV5-1	TRBJ2-1	CASSPGALGDEQFF
TRBV10-3	TRBJ1-1	CAISDRDRGNTEAFF
TRBV19	TRBJ2-2	CASSISGTGVTGELFF
TRBV15	TRBJ2-7	CATSRDRGREQYF
TRBV18	TRBJ1-6	CASSPVGQNSPLHF
TRBV2	TRBJ1-4	CASTDRGTNEKLFF
TRBV6-5	TRBJ1-1	CASRLGSLDTEAFF
TRBV7-3	TRBJ2-7	CASSLDSAGREQYF
TRBV4-1	TRBJ2-3	CASSQDWDTQYF
TRBV10-2	TRBJ1-1	CASGQNTEAFF
TRBV19	TRBJ2-7	CASSKVQGPYEQYF
TRBV6-1	TRBJ2-5	CASSELAGGNKKETQYF
TRBV6-6	TRBJ1-2	CASSYSTGYGYGYTF
TRBV12-1	TRBJ2-6	CASSFGTGCIGGANVLTF
TRBV7-9	TRBJ1-1	CASSFKGPGGTEAFF
TRBV5-1	TRBJ2-7	CASNPDRGGYEQYF
TRBV4-1	TRBJ2-2	CASSQYLRGLNTGELFF
TRBV3-1/TRBV3-2	TRBJ1-3	CASSQGLRNTIYF
TRBV4-1	TRBJ1-1	CASSQLGMGNTEAFF
TRBV3-1/TRBV3-2	TRBJ1-5	CASSQLTGPDQPQHF
TRBV27	TRBJ1-1	CASSLTDKWDQAAFF
TRBV5-4	TRBJ1-2	CASRSQGGRYTF
TRBV6-5	TRBJ1-1	CASSYSIRGTDTEAFF
TRBV5-1	TRBJ2-2	CASSWGQGAAGELFF
TRBV7-9	TRBJ1-2	CASLPYGYGYTF
TRBV5-1	TRBJ1-6	CASSLEGVRDSPLHF
TRBV6-1	TRBJ2-7	CASSDPGSYEQYF
TRBV9	TRBJ1-6	CASSPGTVNSPLHF
TRBV7-2	TRBJ1-2	CASSGQQGYGGYTF
TRBV28	TRBJ1-2	CASTVRELYGYTF
TRBV15	TRBJ1-1	CATSPGANTEAFF
TRBV7-9	TRBJ2-1	CASSFSEGEQFF
TRBV7-9	TRBJ2-3	CASSPMSRGGLTDTQYF
TRBV7-9	TRBJ1-2	CASSPPVQLQEHYGYTF
TRBV12-3/TRBV12-4	TRBJ2-7	CASSLPGYEQYF
TRBV4-3	TRBJ2-5	CASSHKFGGPMGETQYF
TRBV28	TRBJ1-5	CASSERTGSNQPQHF
TRBV3-1/TRBV3-2	TRBJ1-1	CASSQVSEAEAFF
TRBV28	TRBJ1-2	CASSLPGQGHGGYTF
TRBV5-4	TRBJ1-2	CASSLERENYGYTF
TRBV9	TRBJ1-2	CASSADMYGYTF
TRBV11-2	TRBJ1-4	CASSTGLKLEKLFF
TRBV5-4	TRBJ2-1	CASSPAWGRGHSGEQFF
TRBV19	TRBJ2-5	CASTNSGAGTQYF
TRBV27	TRBJ1-4	CASSSTGRSEKLFF
TRBV12-3/TRBV12-4	TRBJ1-1	CASSLGTEAFF